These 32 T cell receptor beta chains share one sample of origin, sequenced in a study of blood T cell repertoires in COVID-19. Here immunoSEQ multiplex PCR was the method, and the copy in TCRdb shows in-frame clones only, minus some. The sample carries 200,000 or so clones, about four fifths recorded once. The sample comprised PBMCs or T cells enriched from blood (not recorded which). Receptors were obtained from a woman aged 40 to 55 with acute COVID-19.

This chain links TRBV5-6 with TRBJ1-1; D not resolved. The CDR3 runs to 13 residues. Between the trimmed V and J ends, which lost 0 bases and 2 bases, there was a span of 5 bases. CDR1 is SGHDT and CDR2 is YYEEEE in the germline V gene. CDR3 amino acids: CASSLVANTEAFF. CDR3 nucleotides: TGTGCCAGCAGCTTGGTAGCAAACACTGAAGCTTTCTTT.

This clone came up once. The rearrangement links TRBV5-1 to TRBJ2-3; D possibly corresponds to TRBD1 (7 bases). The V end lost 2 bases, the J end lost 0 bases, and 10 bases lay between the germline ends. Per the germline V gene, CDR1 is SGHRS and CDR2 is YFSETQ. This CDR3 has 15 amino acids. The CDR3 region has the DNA TGCGCCAGCAGCTTACAGGGGACTAGCACAGATACGCAGTATTTT. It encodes CASSLQGTSTDTQYF.

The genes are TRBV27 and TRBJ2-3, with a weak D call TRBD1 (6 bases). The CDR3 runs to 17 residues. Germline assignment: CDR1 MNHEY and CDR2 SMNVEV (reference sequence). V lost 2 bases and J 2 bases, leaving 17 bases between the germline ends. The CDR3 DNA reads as TGTGCCAGCAGTTTACGTTTCCAGGGGCCCCTCACAGATACGCAGTATTTT. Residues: CASSLRFQGPLTDTQYF.

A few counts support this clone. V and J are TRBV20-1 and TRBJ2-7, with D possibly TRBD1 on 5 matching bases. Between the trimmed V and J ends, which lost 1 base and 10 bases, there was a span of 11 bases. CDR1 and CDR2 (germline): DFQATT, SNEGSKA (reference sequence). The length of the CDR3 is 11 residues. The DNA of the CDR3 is TGCAGTGCTAGAGTGGGGCTCCACCAGTACTTC. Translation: CSARVGLHQYF.

CDR3 DNA: TGCGCCAGTTCCGACAGGGCTAACACTGAAGCTTTCTTT. Translation: CASSDRANTEAFF. This chain connects TRBV5-1 to TRBJ1-1, with 7 bases lining up with TRBD1. The V segment lost 8 bases and the J segment 2 bases; nucleotides outside the gene matches: 6. The CDR3 has 13 amino acids. Germline V gene sequence: CDR1 SGHRS, CDR2 YFSETQ.

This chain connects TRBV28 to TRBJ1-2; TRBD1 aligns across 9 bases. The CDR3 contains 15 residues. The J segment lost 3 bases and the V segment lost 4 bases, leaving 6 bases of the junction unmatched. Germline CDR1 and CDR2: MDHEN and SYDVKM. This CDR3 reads CASSSGTGTYYGYTF. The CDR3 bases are TGTGCCAGCAGTTCCGGGACAGGGACATACTATGGCTACACCTTC.

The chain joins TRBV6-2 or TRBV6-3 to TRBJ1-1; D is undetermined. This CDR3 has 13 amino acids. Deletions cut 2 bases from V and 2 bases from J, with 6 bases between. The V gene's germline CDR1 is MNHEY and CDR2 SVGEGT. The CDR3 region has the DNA TGTGCCAGCAGTTACCGGGGAAACACTGAAGCTTTCTTT. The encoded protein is CASSYRGNTEAFF.

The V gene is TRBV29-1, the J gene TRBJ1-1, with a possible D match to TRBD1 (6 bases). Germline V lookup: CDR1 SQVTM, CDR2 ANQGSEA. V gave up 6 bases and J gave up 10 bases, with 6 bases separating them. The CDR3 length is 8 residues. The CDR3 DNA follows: TGCAGCGTGGGGGCAGCTTTCTTT. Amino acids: CSVGAAFF.

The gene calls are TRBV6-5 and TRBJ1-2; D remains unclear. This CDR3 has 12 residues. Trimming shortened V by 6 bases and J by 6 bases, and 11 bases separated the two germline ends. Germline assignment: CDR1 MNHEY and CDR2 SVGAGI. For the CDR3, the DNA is TGTGCCAGCAGCCGCAATGGAGATGGCTACACCTTC. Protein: CASSRNGDGYTF.

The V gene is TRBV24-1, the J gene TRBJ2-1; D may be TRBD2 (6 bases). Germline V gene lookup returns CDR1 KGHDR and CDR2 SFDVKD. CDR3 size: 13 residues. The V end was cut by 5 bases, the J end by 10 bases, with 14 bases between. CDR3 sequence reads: CATSGAGSGEQFF. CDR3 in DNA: TGTGCCACCAGTGGGGCGGGGTCGGGGGAGCAGTTCTTC.

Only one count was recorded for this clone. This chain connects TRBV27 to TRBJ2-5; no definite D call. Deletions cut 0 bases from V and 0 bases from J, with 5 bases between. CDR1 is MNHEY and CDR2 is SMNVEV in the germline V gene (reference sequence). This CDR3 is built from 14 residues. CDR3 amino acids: CASSLSTYQETQYF. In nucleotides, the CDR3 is TGTGCCAGCAGTTTATCGACTTACCAAGAGACCCAGTACTTC.

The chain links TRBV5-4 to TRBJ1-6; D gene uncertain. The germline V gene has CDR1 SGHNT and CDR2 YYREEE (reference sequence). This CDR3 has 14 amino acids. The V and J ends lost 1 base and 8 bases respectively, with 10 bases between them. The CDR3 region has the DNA TGTGCCAGCAGCTTGAAGCGGAGTGATTCACCCCTCCACTTT. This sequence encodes CASSLKRSDSPLHF.

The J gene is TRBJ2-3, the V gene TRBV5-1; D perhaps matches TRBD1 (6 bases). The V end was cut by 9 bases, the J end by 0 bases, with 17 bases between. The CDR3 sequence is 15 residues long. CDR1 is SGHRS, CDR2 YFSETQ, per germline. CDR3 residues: CATKTRQASTDTQYF. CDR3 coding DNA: TGCGCCACCAAGACCAGACAGGCGAGCACAGATACGCAGTATTTT.

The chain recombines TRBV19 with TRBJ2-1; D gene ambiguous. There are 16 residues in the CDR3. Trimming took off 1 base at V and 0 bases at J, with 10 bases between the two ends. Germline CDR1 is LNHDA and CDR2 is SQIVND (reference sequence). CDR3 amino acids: CASSIASVGSYNEQFF. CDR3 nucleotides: TGTGCCAGTAGTATAGCGAGCGTCGGCTCCTACAATGAGCAGTTCTTC.

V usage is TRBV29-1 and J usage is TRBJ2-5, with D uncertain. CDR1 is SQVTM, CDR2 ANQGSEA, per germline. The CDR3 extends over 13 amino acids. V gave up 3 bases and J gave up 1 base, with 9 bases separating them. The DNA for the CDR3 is TGCAGCGTTGATAAGCCTCTCCAAGAGACCCAGTACTTC. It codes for CSVDKPLQETQYF.

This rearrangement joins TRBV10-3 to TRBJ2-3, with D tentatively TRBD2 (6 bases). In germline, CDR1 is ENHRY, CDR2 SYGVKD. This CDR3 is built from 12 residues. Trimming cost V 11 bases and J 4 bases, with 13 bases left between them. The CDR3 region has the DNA TGTGCCGCGGGCGGGAACGCAGATACGCAGTATTTT. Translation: CAAGGNADTQYF.

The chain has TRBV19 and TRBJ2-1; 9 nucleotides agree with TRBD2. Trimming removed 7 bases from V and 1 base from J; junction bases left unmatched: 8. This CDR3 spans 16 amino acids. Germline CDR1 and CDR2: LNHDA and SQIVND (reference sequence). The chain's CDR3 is CASTPGLAGSYNEQFF. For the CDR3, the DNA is TGTGCCAGTACCCCGGGGCTAGCGGGATCCTACAATGAGCAGTTCTTC.

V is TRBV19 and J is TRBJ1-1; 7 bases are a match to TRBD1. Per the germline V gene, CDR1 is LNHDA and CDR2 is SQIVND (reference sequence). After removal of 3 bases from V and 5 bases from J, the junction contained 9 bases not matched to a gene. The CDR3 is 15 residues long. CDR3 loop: CASSITQGGGTEAFF. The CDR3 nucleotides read TGTGCCAGTAGTATTACCCAGGGGGGCGGGACTGAAGCTTTCTTT.

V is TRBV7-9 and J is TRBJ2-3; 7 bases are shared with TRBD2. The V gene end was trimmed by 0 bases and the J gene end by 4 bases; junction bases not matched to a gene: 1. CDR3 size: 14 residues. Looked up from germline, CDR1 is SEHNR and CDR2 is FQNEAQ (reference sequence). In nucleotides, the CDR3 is TGTGCCAGCAGCTTAGCGGCGGGAGCAGATACGCAGTATTTT. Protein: CASSLAAGADTQYF. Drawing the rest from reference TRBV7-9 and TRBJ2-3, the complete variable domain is DTGVSQNPRHKITKRGQNVTFRCDPISEHNRLYWYRQTLGQGPEFLTYFQNEAQLEKSRLLSDRFSAERPKGSFSTLEIQRTEQGDSAMYLCASSLAAGADTQYFGPGTRLTVL.

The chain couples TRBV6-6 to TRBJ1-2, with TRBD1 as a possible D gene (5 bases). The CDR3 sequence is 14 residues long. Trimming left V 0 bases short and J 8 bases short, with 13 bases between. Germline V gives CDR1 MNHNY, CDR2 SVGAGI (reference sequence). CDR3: CASSYSRGEEGYTF. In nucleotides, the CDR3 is TGTGCCAGCAGTTACTCTCGGGGGGAGGAGGGCTACACCTTC.

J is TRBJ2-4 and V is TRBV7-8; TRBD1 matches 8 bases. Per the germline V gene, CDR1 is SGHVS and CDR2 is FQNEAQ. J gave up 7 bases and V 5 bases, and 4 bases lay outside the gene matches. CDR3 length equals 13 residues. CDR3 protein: CASSPRQGNIQYF. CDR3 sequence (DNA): TGTGCCAGCAGCCCCCGACAGGGGAACATTCAGTACTTC.

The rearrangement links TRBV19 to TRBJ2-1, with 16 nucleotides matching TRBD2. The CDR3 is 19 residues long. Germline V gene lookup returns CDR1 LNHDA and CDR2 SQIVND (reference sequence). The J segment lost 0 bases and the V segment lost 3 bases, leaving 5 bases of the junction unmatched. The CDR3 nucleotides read TGTGCCAGTAGTATCCGGGGACTAGCGGGAGGGGGCTCCTACAATGAGCAGTTCTTC. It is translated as CASSIRGLAGGGSYNEQFF.

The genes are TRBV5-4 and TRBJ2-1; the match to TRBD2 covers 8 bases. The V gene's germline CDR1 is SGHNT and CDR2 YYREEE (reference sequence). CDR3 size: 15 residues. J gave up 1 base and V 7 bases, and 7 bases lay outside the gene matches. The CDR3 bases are TGTGCCAGCCGGTCCGCGGGAGGTTCCTACAATGAGCAGTTCTTC. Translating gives CASRSAGGSYNEQFF.

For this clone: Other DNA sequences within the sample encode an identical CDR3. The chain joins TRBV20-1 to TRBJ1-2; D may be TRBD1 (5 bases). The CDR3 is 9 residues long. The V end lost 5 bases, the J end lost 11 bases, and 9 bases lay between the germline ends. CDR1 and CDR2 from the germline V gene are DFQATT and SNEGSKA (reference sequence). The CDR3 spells CSARGGYTF. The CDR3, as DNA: TGCAGTGCTCGGGGGGGGTACACCTTC.

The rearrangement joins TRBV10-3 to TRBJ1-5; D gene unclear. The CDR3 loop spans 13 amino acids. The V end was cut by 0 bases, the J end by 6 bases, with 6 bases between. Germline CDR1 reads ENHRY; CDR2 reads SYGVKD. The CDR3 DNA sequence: TGTGCCATCAGTGAGTCCCCTAGTCAGCCCCAGCATTTT. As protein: CAISESPSQPQHF.

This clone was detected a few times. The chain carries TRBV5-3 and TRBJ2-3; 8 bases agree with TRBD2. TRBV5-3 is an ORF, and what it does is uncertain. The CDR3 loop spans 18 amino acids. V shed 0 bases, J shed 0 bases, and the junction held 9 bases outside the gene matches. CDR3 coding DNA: TGTGCCAGAAGCTTGGACGAGAACGGGACTAGGAGCACAGATACGCAGTATTTT. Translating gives CARSLDENGTRSTDTQYF.

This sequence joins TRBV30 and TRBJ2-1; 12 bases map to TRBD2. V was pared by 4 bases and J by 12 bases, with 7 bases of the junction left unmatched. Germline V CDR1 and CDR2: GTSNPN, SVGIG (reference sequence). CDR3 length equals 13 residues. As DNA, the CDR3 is TGTGCCTGGAACCAACTAGCGGGGGGAGCGCAGTTCTTC. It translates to CAWNQLAGGAQFF.

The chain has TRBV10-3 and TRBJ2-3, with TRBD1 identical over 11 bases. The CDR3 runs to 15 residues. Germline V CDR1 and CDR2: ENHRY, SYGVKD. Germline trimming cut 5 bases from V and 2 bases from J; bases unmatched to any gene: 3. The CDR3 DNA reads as TGTGCCATCAGTTGGGACAGGGGGAACACAGATACGCAGTATTTT. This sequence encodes CAISWDRGNTDTQYF.

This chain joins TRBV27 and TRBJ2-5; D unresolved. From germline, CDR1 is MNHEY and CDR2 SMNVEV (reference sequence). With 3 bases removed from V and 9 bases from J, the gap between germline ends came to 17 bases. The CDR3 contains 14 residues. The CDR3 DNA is TGTGCCAGCAGTTTGCACCACAGCCCCGGCGCCCAGTACTTC. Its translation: CASSLHHSPGAQYF.

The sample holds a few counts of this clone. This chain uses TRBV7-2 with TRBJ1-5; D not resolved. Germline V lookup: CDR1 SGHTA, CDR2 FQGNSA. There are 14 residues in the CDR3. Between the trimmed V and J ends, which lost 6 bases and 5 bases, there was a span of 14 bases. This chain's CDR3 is CASSADTSYQPQHF. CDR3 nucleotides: TGTGCCAGCAGTGCAGACACCTCATATCAGCCCCAGCATTTT.

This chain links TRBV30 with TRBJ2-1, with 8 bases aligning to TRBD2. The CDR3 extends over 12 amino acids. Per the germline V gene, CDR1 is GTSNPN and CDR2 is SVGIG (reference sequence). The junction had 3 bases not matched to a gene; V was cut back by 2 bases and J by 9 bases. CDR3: CAWSSGSSEQFF. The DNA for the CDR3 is TGTGCCTGGAGTAGCGGGAGTTCTGAGCAGTTCTTC. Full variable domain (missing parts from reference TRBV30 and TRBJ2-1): SQTIHQWPATLVQPVGSPLSLECTVEGTSNPNLYWYRQAAGRGLQLLFYSVGIGQISSEVPQNLSASRPQDRQFILSSKKLLLSDSGFYLCAWSSGSSEQFFGPGTRLTVL.

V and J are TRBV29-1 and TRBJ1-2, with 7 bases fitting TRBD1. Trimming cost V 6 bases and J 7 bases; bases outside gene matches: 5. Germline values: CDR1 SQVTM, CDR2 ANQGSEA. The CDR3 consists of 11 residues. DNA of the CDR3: TGCAGCGTCGGACAGGCCCTTGGCTACACCTTC. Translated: CSVGQALGYTF.